This T cell receptor (beta chain) was captured in a study of blood T cell repertoires in COVID-19. Study in general: Researchers got acute and convalescent COVID-19 samples from the United States, Italy and Spain.

Sequencing used immunoSEQ multiplex PCR; TCRdb keeps in-frame clones, though not all of them. The sample lists fewer than 300,000 clones; about 80% were seen once. The Seattle patients joined while their infection was active and were tracked longitudinally afterward. The CDR3 length is 13 residues. CDR1 SQVTM and CDR2 ANQGSEA come from the germline V gene. The V end was cut by 8 bases, the J end by 8 bases, with 21 bases between. The J gene is TRBJ1-2, the V gene TRBV29-1, with D possibly being TRBD1 (6 bases). Sequencing was performed on peripheral blood. This clonotype was sampled from a person aged 65 to 85 with COVID-19, enrolled during active disease. In DNA, the CDR3 is TGCAGCACGAGGACAGAGGACCTTATGGGCTACACCTTC. It yields the protein CSTRTEDLMGYTF.